The rows below give T cell receptor beta chains drawn from one sample of a study of synovial regulatory T cells in juvenile arthritis. The protocol was immunoSEQ multiplex PCR, while the TCRdb copy is restricted to in-frame clones and leaves out a portion. This table holds roughly 9,600 clones. The source material was Treg cells from blood. Source of these receptors: a donor aged 2-35 years with juvenile idiopathic arthritis. The CDR3 runs from the conserved cysteine through the conserved F or W. Only part of the rows carry a size: once, few, many, or a class if the clone is expanded.

CDR3	V	J	size
CASSDCPSLLVDNEKLFF	TRBV6-1	TRBJ1-4	NA
CASSPGDSKNTIYF	TRBV5-1	TRBJ1-3	NA
CASSLTGPGNTIYF	TRBV5-6	TRBJ1-3	NA
CASSSYRDRTNEKLFF	TRBV5-4	TRBJ1-4	medium-sized
CATSRDRNTGELFF	TRBV15	TRBJ2-2	NA
CASQGIYGYTF	TRBV7-2	TRBJ1-2	NA
CASSFESGRAFF	TRBV6-5	TRBJ1-1	NA
CASSGPRGVGGGELFF	TRBV25-1	TRBJ2-2	NA
CAVRQGPTEAFF	TRBV6-5	TRBJ1-1	NA
CASSLSGDGGKDGELFF	TRBV4-2	TRBJ2-2	NA
CASGTYQPQHF	TRBV6-1	TRBJ1-5	NA
CASSLVRAEAFF	TRBV28	TRBJ1-1	NA
CASSDGQGGATNEKLFF	TRBV10-1	TRBJ1-4	NA
CASSYYRNQPQHF	TRBV6-5	TRBJ1-5	NA
CASSPETVVDGYTF	TRBV5-6	TRBJ1-2	NA
CASSLIGRGEQYF	TRBV5-1	TRBJ2-7	NA
CASSFDRVPYNEQFF	TRBV5-1	TRBJ2-1	NA
CASSLVGYTEAFF	TRBV18	TRBJ1-1	NA
CASSIPSALTNYGYTF	TRBV19	TRBJ1-2	medium-sized
CASRLGSSGNRGLYYSNQPQHF	TRBV12-2	TRBJ1-5	NA
CSVGQGRNQPQHF	TRBV29-1	TRBJ1-5	NA
CASSRTEETQYF	TRBV5-1	TRBJ2-5	NA
CASSWGSGNTIYF	TRBV19	TRBJ1-3	medium-sized
CASSSSPPQRNTEAFF	TRBV5-1	TRBJ1-1	NA
CASSLASDRGPNEKLFF	TRBV7-8	TRBJ1-4	NA
CASSLLQGEAFF	TRBV27	TRBJ1-1	NA